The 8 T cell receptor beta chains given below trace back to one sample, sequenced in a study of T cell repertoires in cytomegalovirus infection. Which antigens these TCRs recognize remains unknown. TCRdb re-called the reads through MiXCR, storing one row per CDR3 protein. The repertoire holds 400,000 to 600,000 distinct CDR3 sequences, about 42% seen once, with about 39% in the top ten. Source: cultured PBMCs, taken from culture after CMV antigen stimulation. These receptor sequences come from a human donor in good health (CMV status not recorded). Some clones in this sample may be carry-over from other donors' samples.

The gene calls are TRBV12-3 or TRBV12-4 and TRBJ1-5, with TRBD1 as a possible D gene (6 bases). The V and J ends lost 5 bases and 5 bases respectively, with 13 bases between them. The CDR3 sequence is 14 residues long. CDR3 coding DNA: TGTGCCAGCAGTGCCCCCAGGGGAGATCAGCCCCAGCATTTT. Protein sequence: CASSAPRGDQPQHF.

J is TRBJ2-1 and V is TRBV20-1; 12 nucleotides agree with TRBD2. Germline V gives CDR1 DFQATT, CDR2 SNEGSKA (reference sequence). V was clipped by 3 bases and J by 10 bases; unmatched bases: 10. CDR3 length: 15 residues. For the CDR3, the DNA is TGCAGTGCTAGCCGGGCTAGCGGGAGGGCAAAAGAGCAGTTCTTC. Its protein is CSASRASGRAKEQFF.

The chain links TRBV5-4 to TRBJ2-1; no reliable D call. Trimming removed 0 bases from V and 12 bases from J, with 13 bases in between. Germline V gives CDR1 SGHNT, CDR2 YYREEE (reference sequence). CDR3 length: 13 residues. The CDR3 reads CASSLVAAVGQFF. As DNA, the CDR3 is TGTGCCAGCAGCTTGGTGGCTGCCGTGGGGCAGTTCTTC.

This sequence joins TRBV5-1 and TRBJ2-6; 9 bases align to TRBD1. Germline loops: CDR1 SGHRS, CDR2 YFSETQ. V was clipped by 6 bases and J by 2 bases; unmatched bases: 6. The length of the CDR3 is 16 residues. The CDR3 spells CASKTGTGTGANVLTF. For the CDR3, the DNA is TGCGCCAGCAAGACCGGGACAGGGACTGGGGCCAACGTCCTGACTTTC.

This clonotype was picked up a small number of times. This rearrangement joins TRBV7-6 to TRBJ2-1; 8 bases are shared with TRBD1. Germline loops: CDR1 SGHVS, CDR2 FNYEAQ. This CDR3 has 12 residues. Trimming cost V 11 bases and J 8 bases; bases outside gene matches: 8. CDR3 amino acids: CAWGQVRDEQFF. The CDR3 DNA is TGTGCCTGGGGACAGGTAAGGGATGAGCAGTTCTTC.

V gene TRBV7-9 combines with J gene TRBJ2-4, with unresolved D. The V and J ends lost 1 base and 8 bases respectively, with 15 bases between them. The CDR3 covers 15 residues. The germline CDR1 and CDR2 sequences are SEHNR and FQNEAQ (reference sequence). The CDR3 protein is CASSLGAPDMDIQYF. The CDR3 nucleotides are TGTGCCAGCAGCTTAGGGGCGCCGGATATGGACATTCAGTACTTC.

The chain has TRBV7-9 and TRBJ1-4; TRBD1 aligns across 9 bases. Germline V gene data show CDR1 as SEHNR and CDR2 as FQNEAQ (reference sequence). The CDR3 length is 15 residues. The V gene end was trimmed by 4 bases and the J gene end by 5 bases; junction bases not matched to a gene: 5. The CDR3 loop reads CASSSYRGQNEKLFF. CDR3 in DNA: TGTGCCAGCAGCTCGTACAGGGGGCAAAATGAAAAACTGTTTTTT.

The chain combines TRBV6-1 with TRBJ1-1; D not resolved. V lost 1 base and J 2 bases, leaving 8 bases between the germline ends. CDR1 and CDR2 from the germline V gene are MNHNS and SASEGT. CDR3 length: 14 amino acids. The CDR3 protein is CASSEESANTEAFF. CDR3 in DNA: TGTGCCAGCAGTGAAGAATCGGCCAACACTGAAGCTTTCTTT.